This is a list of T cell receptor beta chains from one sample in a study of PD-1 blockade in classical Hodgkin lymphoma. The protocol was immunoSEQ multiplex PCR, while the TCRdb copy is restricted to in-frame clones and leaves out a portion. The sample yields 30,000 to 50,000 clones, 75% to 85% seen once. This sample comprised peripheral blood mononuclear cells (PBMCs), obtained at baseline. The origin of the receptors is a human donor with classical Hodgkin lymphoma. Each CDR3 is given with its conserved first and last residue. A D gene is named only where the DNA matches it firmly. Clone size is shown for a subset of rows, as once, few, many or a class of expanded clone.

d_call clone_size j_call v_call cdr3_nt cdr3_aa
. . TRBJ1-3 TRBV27 TGTGCCAGCAGCTCCCGCAGTTGGCCGGAGGCTGGAAACACCATATATTTT CASSSRSWPEAGNTIYF
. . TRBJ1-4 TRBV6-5 TGTGCCAGCAGTGCCCGTGAAAAACTGTTTTTT CASSAREKLFF
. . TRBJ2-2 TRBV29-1 TGCAGCGTTAGTTCCGAGGGGTGGACCGGGGAGCTGTTTTTT CSVSSEGWTGELFF
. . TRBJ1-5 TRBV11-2 TGTGCCAGCAGCTCAGGCGAGGGTTACCAGCCCCAGCATTTT CASSSGEGYQPQHF
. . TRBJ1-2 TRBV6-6 TGTGCCAGCTTAAAAATAGACCCCTATGGCTACACCTTC CASLKIDPYGYTF
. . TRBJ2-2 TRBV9 TGTGCCAGCAGCGGTGCCAGGGTTACCGGGGAGCTGTTTTTT CASSGARVTGELFF
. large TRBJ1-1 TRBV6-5 TGTGCCAGCAGTTATGGGGGTAGGTCTGAAGCTTTCTTT CASSYGGRSEAFF
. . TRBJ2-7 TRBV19 TGTGCCAGTAGTATAGGGTCAGGGAGCGGATACGAGCAGTACTTC CASSIGSGSGYEQYF
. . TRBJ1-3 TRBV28 TGTGCCAGCAGTTTATCCCACTCTGGAAACACCATATATTTT CASSLSHSGNTIYF
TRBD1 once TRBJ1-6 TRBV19 TGTGCCAGTAGTAGACAGGGTGAATCACCCCTCCACTTT CASSRQGESPLHF
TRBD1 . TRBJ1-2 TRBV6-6 TGTGCCAGCAGTCGCTCCGGGACAGGGAACGGTGGCTACACCTTC CASSRSGTGNGGYTF
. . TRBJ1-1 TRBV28 TGTGCCAGCAGAGGGGATATGAACACTGAAGCTTTCTTT CASRGDMNTEAFF
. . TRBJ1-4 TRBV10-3 TGTGCCACCCAGGGCAGTGGTAATGAAAAACTGTTTTTT CATQGSGNEKLFF
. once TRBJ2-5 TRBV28 TGTGCCAGCAGTTCCACCCAAGAGACCCAGTACTTC CASSSTQETQYF
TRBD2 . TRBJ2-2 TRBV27 TGTGCCAGCAGGTTGACTAGCCTCACCGGGGAGCTGTTTTTT CASRLTSLTGELFF
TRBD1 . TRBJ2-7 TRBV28 TGTGCCAGCAGTTCACCCCGGGACAGGGCACACGAGCAGTACTTC CASSSPRDRAHEQYF
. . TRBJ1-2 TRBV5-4 TGTGCCAGCAGCTTGACGGTGGGACACCGGCAAGGCTACACCTTC CASSLTVGHRQGYTF
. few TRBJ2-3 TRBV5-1 TGCGCCAGCAGCTCGGCCCAAACAGACGATACGCAGTATTTT CASSSAQTDDTQYF
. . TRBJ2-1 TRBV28 TGTGCCAGCACCCTTCCCCAATACAATGAGCAGTTCTTC CASTLPQYNEQFF
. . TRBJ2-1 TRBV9 TGTGCCAGCAGCGAACAGGGTCTAACCTACAATGAGCAGTTCTTC CASSEQGLTYNEQFF
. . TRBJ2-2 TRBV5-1 TGCGCCAGCAGCTTTCCGGGCTCCAGAGGGGAGCTGTTTTTT CASSFPGSRGELFF
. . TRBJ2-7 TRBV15 TGTGCCACCAGCAGAGTTGGCTACGAGCAGTACTTC CATSRVGYEQYF
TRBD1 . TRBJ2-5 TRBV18 TGTGCCAGCTCACCCAGGACAGGGACCGAAGAGACCCAGTACTTC CASSPRTGTEETQYF
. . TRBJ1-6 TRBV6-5 TGTGCCAGCAGTTTGGGGTACTCCTATAATTCACCCCTCCACTTT CASSLGYSYNSPLHF